A selection of T cell receptor beta chains follows, all from one sample in a study of CD8+ T cells in alopecia areata. TCRdb's copy holds only in-frame clones and misses some; the assay was immunoSEQ multiplex PCR. The table has 150,000 to 200,000 clones, about 63% seen once. The sequences come from CD4+ T cells sorted from blood, collected at week 0. The receptor set was obtained from a human donor with alopecia areata. Each CDR3 is given with its conserved first and last residue. The D gene is left open where the match is weak. Clone size appears in some rows only: once, few, many, or a class for an expanded clone.

d_call clone_size j_call v_call cdr3_aa cdr3_nt
. . TRBJ2-6 TRBV30 CAGGRGAGSGANVLTF TGTGCCGGAGGAAGGGGCGCGGGCTCTGGGGCCAACGTCCTGACTTTC
. few TRBJ1-1 TRBV30 CAWSVRSGLNTEAFF TGTGCCTGGAGTGTACGCTCAGGATTAAACACTGAAGCTTTCTTT
TRBD1 . TRBJ1-2 TRBV29-1 CSGDRGGYGYTF TGCAGCGGAGACAGGGGCGGGTATGGCTACACCTTC
. . TRBJ1-6 TRBV15 CATSRVAGWGSPLHF TGTGCCACCAGCAGAGTAGCAGGGTGGGGTTCACCCCTCCACTTT
. few TRBJ2-7 TRBV29-1 CSVGTGWEQYF TGCAGCGTTGGTACCGGGTGGGAGCAGTACTTC
TRBD1 . TRBJ1-6 TRBV2 CASSRDRGDSPLHF TGTGCCAGCAGTCGGGACAGGGGAGATTCACCCCTCCACTTT
TRBD1 . TRBJ2-7 TRBV29-1 CSVRGQFYEQYF TGCAGCGTTAGGGGACAGTTCTACGAGCAGTACTTC
. few TRBJ1-2 TRBV7-2 CASSLLGSVGGYTF TGTGCCAGCAGCTTACTGGGTTCTGTAGGTGGCTACACCTTC
. . TRBJ1-1 TRBV6-5 CASGDSVAFF TGTGCCAGCGGTGACAGTGTAGCTTTCTTT
. . TRBJ2-2 TRBV14 CASSQGLARAGELFF TGTGCCAGCAGCCAAGGGCTAGCGAGGGCCGGGGAGCTGTTTTTT
. . TRBJ1-5 TRBV2 CASRTRRTNQPQHF TGTGCCAGCAGAACCCGCCGGACTAATCAGCCCCAGCATTTT
TRBD1 . TRBJ1-4 TRBV30 CAWNKQGTEKLFF TGTGCCTGGAACAAACAGGGGACGGAAAAACTGTTTTTT
. . TRBJ1-2 TRBV29-1 CSVPTGDGYTF TGCAGCGTCCCAACGGGAGATGGCTACACCTTC
. . TRBJ2-4 TRBV5-6 CASSFEGPNIQYF TGTGCCAGCAGCTTTGAGGGGCCCAACATTCAGTACTTC
. . TRBJ2-5 TRBV30 CAWSSLRAQETQYF TGTGCCTGGAGTTCGCTCCGGGCCCAAGAGACCCAGTACTTC
TRBD1 many TRBJ1-5 TRBV2 CAISGTGNQPQHF TGTGCCATTTCCGGGACAGGAAATCAGCCCCAGCATTTT
. few TRBJ2-7 TRBV6-5 CASSYSQYPGHEQYF TGTGCCAGCAGTTACTCCCAATACCCGGGTCACGAGCAGTACTTC
TRBD1 few TRBJ2-3 TRBV29-1 CSVVLLGQTTDTQYF TGCAGCGTTGTGTTGTTGGGACAGACCACAGATACGCAGTATTTT
TRBD1 . TRBJ2-1 TRBV5-1 CASSSDRGNEQFF TGCGCCAGCAGCTCGGACAGGGGAAATGAGCAGTTCTTC
. . TRBJ2-5 TRBV25-1 CASSKGYFQETQYF TGTGCCAGCAGCAAAGGTTATTTCCAAGAGACCCAGTACTTC
. few TRBJ2-3 TRBV7-3 CASSPGAGALTDTQYF TGTGCCAGCAGCCCCGGCGCGGGGGCCCTGACAGATACGCAGTATTTT
. . TRBJ1-2 TRBV11-2 CASSDNRVRVGYTF TGTGCCAGCAGCGATAACAGAGTCCGGGTTGGCTACACCTTC
. . TRBJ1-6 TRBV25-1 CASSEQTGSPLHF TGTGCCAGCAGTGAGCAGACCGGTTCACCCCTCCACTTT
. . TRBJ1-5 TRBV7-2 CASSSQQGYQPQHF TGTGCCAGCAGCTCCCAACAGGGATATCAGCCCCAGCATTTT
. . TRBJ2-3 TRBV5-1 CASSLGGIKEDTQYF TGCGCCAGCAGCTTGGGGGGGATAAAGGAAGATACGCAGTATTTT
. . TRBJ2-1 TRBV2 CASSAYYNEQFF TGTGCCAGCAGTGCTTACTACAATGAGCAGTTCTTC
TRBD1 . TRBJ2-1 TRBV29-1 CSVERDRLYNEQFF TGCAGCGTTGAACGGGACAGGCTCTACAATGAGCAGTTCTTC
. . TRBJ2-7 TRBV29-1 CSVGHNYEQYF TGCAGCGTCGGACATAACTACGAGCAGTACTTC
. . TRBJ2-1 TRBV7-3 CASSLSSDNEQFF TGTGCCAGCAGCTTAAGTTCAGACAATGAGCAGTTCTTC
. few TRBJ1-1 TRBV7-9 CASSIKGGTEAFF TGTGCCAGCAGCATCAAGGGGGGCACTGAAGCTTTCTTT
TRBD1 once TRBJ1-1 TRBV5-1 CASSVTGTANTEAFF TGCGCCAGCAGCGTGACCGGGACAGCTAACACTGAAGCTTTCTTT
. . TRBJ2-3 TRBV11-2 CASSLRVADTQYF TGTGCCAGCAGTCTGAGGGTAGCGGACACGCAGTATTTT
TRBD2 . TRBJ2-5 TRBV25-1 CASSRGLAGRQETQYF TGTGCCAGCAGCAGAGGACTAGCGGGAAGACAAGAGACCCAGTACTTC
. . TRBJ1-6 TRBV14 CASSLYGAALHF TGTGCCAGCAGCCTCTACGGTGCGGCCCTCCACTTT
. . TRBJ1-3 TRBV6-5 CASGQVNRNTIYF TGTGCCAGCGGGCAGGTGAACCGAAACACCATATATTTT
. . TRBJ2-5 TRBV15 CATSRAYETQYF TGTGCCACCAGCAGAGCTTACGAGACCCAGTACTTC
TRBD1 many TRBJ1-4 TRBV2 CASSQTGVEKLFF TGTGCCAGCAGTCAAACAGGGGTTGAAAAACTGTTTTTT
. . TRBJ2-7 TRBV19 CASSTRDGGIRSYEQYF TGTGCCAGTAGTACCCGGGATGGGGGGATCCGGAGCTACGAGCAGTACTTC
. . TRBJ1-2 TRBV7-8 CASSLDRHDGYTF TGTGCCAGCAGCTTAGACCGACACGACGGCTACACCTTC
TRBD2 . TRBJ2-3 TRBV7-3 CASSASGGSTDTQYF TGTGCCAGCAGCGCAAGCGGGGGTAGCACAGATACGCAGTATTTT
. . TRBJ1-1 TRBV2 CASSPKTGMGTEAFF TGTGCCAGCAGTCCAAAGACAGGAATGGGAACTGAAGCTTTCTTT
TRBD1 . TRBJ2-1 TRBV15 CATSRRKGASSYNEQFF TGTGCCACCAGCAGACGGAAGGGGGCAAGCTCCTACAATGAGCAGTTCTTC
TRBD1 . TRBJ1-2 TRBV19 CASSNSDRVGYGYTF TGTGCCAGTAGTAACTCGGACAGGGTGGGCTATGGCTACACCTTC
. . TRBJ1-5 TRBV2 CASRAEGGQPQHF TGTGCCAGCAGGGCAGAGGGGGGTCAGCCCCAGCATTTT
. . TRBJ1-2 TRBV25-1 CASRGTLYYGYTF TGTGCCAGCAGGGGGACGCTCTACTATGGCTACACCTTC
TRBD1 . TRBJ1-4 TRBV7-2 CASRFGTGVEKLFF TGTGCCAGCAGATTCGGGACAGGGGTCGAAAAACTGTTTTTT
. . TRBJ1-2 TRBV30 CAWRTGGTTRGYTF TGTGCCTGGAGGACCGGGGGGACAACGAGGGGCTACACCTTC
. . TRBJ2-7 TRBV6-5 CASSPILGQDDEQYF TGTGCCAGCAGCCCCATTTTGGGACAAGATGACGAGCAGTACTTC